This TCR beta chain is drawn from a study of shared clonotypes between healthy human individuals. Broader study findings: Sorted-subset sequencing, rarefaction showed, was incomplete despite large depth. Among non-shared clonotypes, generation probabilities were lower than among those shared by all four donors. Naive CD4 clonotypes overlapped across a handful of donors at around 5%.

Germline values: CDR1 MNHNS, CDR2 SASEGT. V was cut by 1 base and J by 0 bases, with 10 bases left in between. This CDR3 is 15 amino acids long. It was CD45RO-negative cells, positively selected for CCR7, that made up naive CD8 cells, with terminally differentiated effector memory CD45RA+ cells excluded. With respect to this clone: Its target is unknown.

A deep-level run was used for the assay. The table came from immunoSEQ multiplex PCR; TCRdb's copy has only in-frame clones and leaves some out. Among around 1.9 million clones listed, approximately 94% were seen once. This chain uses TRBV6-1 with TRBJ2-7, with D unresolved. The clonotype was recovered from a man aged 18 to 29 in good health. Some clones in this sample may be carry-over from other donors' samples. Material: naive CD8+ T cells from PBMCs. CDR3 coding DNA: TGTGCCAGCAGTGAAGGGACGACCAGCTCCTACGAGCAGTACTTC. The encoded protein is CASSEGTTSSYEQYF.